This TCR beta chain is drawn from a study of blood T cell repertoires in COVID-19. Study overall: The cDNA or gDNA used as material had been derived from T cells, B-cell-depleted T cells, or PBMCs.

Per the study methods: Quantification of nucleated cells was approximated via reference gene primer amplification. TCRdb keeps only in-frame clones here, not all; method: immunoSEQ multiplex PCR. The V and J calls and clone size come from that table; D and trimming were worked out from the DNA. The sample consists of about 320,000 clones, around 90% of them appearing once. The CDR3 runs to 13 residues. Germline assignment: CDR1 MDHEN and CDR2 SYDVKM. V gave up 6 bases and J gave up 5 bases, with 10 bases separating them. Cohort placement rested on clinical history that participants reported themselves. Symptom resolution, clearance, or two negative PCRs marked donors in Cohort 3 as recovered.

The source material was PBMCs or T cells enriched from blood (not recorded which). The genes are TRBV28 and TRBJ1-4; D uncertain. The sequence was collected from a man aged 30 to 45 who had recovered from COVID-19. This chain's CDR3 is CASRRQANEKLFF. The CDR3 nucleotides read TGTGCCAGCAGAAGACAAGCAAATGAAAAACTGTTTTTT.